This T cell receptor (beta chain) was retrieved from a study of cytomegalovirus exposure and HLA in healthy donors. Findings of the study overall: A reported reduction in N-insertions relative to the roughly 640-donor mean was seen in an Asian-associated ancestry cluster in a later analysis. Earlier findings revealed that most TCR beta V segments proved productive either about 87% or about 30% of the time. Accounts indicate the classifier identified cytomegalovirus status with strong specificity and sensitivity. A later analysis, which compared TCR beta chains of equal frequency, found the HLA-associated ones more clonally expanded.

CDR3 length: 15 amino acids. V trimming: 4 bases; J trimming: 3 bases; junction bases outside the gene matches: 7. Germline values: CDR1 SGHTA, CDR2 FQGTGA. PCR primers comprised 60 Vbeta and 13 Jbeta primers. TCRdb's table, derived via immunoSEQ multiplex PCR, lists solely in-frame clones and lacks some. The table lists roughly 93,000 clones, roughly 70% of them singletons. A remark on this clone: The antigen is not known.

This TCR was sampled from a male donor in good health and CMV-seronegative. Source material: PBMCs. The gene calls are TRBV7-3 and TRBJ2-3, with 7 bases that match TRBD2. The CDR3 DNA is TGTGCCAGCAGCTCTGGACCGGGGGGTACAGATACGCAGTATTTT. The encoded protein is CASSSGPGGTDTQYF.